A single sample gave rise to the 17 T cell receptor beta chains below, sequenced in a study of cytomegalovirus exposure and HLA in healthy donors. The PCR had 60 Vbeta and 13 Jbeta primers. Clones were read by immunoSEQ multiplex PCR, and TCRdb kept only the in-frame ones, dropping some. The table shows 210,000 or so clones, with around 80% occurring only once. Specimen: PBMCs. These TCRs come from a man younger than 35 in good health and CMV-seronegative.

In nucleotides, the CDR3 is TGTGCCAGCAGTTTACTAGCGGGAGGTTCCTACGAGCAGTACTTC. It yields the protein CASSLLAGGSYEQYF. The chain combines TRBV27 with TRBJ2-7, with TRBD2 matching 11 bases. Looked up from germline, CDR1 is MNHEY and CDR2 is SMNVEV (reference sequence). J lost 1 base, V lost 2 bases, and 1 base had no gene match. The CDR3 is made up of 15 amino acids.

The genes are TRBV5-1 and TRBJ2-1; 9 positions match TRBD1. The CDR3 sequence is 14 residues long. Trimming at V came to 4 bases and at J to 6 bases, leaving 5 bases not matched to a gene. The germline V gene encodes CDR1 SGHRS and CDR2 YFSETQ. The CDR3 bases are TGCGCCAGCAGCGGGGACAGGGCAGGCAATGAGCAGTTCTTC. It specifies CASSGDRAGNEQFF.

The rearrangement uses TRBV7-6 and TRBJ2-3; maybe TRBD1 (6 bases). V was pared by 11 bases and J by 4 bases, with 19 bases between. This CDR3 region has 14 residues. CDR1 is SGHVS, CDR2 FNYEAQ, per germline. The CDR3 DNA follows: TGTGCCTCGAAACACAGGGCGAGTGCAGATACGCAGTATTTT. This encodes CASKHRASADTQYF.

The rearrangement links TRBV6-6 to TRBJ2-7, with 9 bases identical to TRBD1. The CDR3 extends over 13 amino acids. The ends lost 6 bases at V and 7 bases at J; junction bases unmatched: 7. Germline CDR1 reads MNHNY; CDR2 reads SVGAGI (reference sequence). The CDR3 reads CASRQLTGGEQYF. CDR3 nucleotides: TGTGCCAGCAGACAACTGACAGGGGGAGAGCAGTACTTC.

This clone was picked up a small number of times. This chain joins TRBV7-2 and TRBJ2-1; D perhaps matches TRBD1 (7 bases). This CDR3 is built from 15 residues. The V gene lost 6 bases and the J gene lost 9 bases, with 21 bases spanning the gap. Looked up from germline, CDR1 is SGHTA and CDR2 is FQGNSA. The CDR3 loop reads CASRRDFRQGGEQFF. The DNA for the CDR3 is TGTGCCAGCAGGCGGGACTTTCGACAGGGCGGTGAGCAGTTCTTC.

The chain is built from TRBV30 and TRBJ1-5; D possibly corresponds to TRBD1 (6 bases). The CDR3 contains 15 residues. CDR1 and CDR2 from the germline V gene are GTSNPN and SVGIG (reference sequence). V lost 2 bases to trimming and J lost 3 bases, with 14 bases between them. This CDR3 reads CAWSFTGIDNQPQHF. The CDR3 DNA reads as TGTGCCTGGAGTTTTACAGGGATAGACAATCAGCCCCAGCATTTT. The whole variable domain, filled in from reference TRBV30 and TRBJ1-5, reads SQTIHQWPATLVQPVGSPLSLECTVEGTSNPNLYWYRQAAGRGLQLLFYSVGIGQISSEVPQNLSASRPQDRQFILSSKKLLLSDSGFYLCAWSFTGIDNQPQHFGDGTRLSIL.

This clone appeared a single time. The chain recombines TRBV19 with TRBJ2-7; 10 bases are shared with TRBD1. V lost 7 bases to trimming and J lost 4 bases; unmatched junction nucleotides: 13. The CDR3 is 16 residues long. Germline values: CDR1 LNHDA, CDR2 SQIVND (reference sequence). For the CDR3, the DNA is TGTGCCAGTACCCGGCGGCCGGGACAGGGGTTATACGAGCAGTACTTC. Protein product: CASTRRPGQGLYEQYF.

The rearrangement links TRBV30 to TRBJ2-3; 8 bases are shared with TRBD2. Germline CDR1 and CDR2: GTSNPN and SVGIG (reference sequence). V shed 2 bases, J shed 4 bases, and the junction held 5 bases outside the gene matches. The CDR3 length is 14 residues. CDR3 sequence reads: CAWSLREVADTQYF. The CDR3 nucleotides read TGTGCCTGGAGTTTGCGGGAGGTCGCAGATACGCAGTATTTT.

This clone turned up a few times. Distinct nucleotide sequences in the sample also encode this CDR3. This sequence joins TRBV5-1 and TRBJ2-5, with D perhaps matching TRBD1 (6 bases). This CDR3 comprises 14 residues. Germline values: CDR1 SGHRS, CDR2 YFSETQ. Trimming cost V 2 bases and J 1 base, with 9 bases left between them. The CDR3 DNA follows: TGCGCCAGCAGCTTAGGACAGTCCCAAGAGACCCAGTACTTC. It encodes CASSLGQSQETQYF.

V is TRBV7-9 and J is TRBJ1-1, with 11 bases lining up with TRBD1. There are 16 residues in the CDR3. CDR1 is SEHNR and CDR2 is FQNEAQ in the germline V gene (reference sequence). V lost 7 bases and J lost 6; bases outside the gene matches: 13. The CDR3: CASTQEGQGGKAEAFF. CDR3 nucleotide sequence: TGTGCCAGCACCCAGGAGGGACAGGGGGGAAAGGCTGAAGCTTTCTTT.

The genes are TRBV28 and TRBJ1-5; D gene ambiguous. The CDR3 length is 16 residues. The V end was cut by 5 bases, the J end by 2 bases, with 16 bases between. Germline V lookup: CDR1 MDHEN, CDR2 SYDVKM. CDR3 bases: TGTGCCAGCAGTCCCGGTCGTTCGAGGGGCAATCAGCCCCAGCATTTT. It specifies CASSPGRSRGNQPQHF.

The CDR3 loop reads CASSPQSGINTGELFF. Here the CDR3 DNA reads TGTGCCAGCAGCCCCCAGAGCGGGATTAACACCGGGGAGCTGTTTTTT. The chain employs TRBV7-3 and TRBJ2-2, with 7 bases matching TRBD2. The CDR3 has 16 amino acids. V lost 5 bases to trimming and J lost 2 bases; unmatched junction nucleotides: 8. From germline, CDR1 is SGHTA and CDR2 FQGTGA.

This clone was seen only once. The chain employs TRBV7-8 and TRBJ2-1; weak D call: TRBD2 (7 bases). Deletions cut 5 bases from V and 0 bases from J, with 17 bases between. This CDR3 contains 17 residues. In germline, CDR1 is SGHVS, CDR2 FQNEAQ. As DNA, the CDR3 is TGTGCCAGCAGCCCTAGGGGGGGGCGAAGCTCCTACAATGAGCAGTTCTTC. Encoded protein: CASSPRGGRSSYNEQFF. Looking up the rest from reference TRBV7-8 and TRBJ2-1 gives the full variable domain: GAGVSQSPRYKVAKRGQDVALRCDPISGHVSLFWYQQALGQGPEFLTYFQNEAQLDKSGLPSDRFFAERPEGSVSTLKIQRTQQEDSAVYLCASSPRGGRSSYNEQFFGPGTRLTVL.

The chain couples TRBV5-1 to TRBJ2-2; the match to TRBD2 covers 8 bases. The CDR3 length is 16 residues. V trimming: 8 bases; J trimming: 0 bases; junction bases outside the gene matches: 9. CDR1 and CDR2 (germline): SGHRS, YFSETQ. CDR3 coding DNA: TGCGCCAGTACATACTTAGCGGGATCGAACACCGGGGAGCTGTTTTTT. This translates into CASTYLAGSNTGELFF.

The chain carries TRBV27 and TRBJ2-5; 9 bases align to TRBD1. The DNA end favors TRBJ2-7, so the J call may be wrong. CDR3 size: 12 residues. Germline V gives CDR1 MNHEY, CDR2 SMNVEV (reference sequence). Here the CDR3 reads CASRTTGGEQYF. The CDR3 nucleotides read TGTGCCAGCAGGACGACAGGGGGCGAGCAGTACTTC.

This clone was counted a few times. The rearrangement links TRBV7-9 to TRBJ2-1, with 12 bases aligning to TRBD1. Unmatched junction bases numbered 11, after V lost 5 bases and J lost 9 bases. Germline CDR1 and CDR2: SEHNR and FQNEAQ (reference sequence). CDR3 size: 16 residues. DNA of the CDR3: TGTGCCAGCAGCCGCTTGGGACAGGGGGCTCTAAGTGAGCAGTTCTTC. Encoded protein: CASSRLGQGALSEQFF.

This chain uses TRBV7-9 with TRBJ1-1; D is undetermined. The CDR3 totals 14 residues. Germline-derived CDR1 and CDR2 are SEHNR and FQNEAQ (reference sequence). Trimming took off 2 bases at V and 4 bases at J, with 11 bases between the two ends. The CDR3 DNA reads TGTGCCAGCAGCTTACCGGGGTTCAGCACTGAAGCTTTCTTT. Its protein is CASSLPGFSTEAFF.